This T cell receptor (beta chain) appears in the sequencing data of a study of CD8 T cells in cerebrospinal fluid in Alzheimer's disease. By frequency, this clonotype registers large (0.1 to 1%). The CDR3 is 14 residues long. Germline CDR1 reads SSHAT; CDR2 reads FNYEAQ (reference sequence). From the 10x single-cell sequencing reads, TCRdb lists one entry per CDR3 protein and no DNA. This table lists over a thousand distinct CDR3 sequences. The gene calls are TRBV7-7 and TRBJ2-7; TCRdb's D call of TRBD1 is untestable without DNA. Sequenced material: cerebrospinal fluid. The clonotype was recovered from a human donor with Alzheimer's disease. CDR3 amino acids: CASSLLGGTYEQYF.